This passage covers 10 T cell receptor beta chains from one sample sequenced in a study of control samples from healthy donors and cancer patients (dated by TCRdb to 2018 to 2021). Preparation of the library involved the immunoSEQ multiplex PCR assay. The source is immuneACCESS, and TCRdb retained only in-frame sequences with V and J called. Part of the clones is not carried over; for the studies checked, unresolved V genes explain less than half of this, and the remainder is unexplained. Here the sample has some 130,000 clones; approximately 90% occur a single time. The top ten clonotypes cover roughly 8.7% of the sample. Sequenced input: blood. These receptors all stem from a man aged 18 to 29 in good health.

In nucleotides, the CDR3 is TGTGCCAGCAGCTTGGAGGGACAGGGGGCATTTCGGTACTTC. As protein: CASSLEGQGAFRYF. V is TRBV5-4 and J is TRBJ2-4; TRBD1 aligns across 12 bases. V lost 0 bases to trimming and J lost 15 bases; unmatched junction nucleotides: 7. Germline CDR1 SGHNT, CDR2 YYREEE (reference sequence). The CDR3 loop spans 14 amino acids.

This chain joins TRBV29-1 and TRBJ1-1; the D gene is possibly TRBD1 (6 bases). Germline V lookup: CDR1 SQVTM, CDR2 ANQGSEA. Trimming left V 7 bases short and J 0 bases short, with 18 bases between. The CDR3 totals 15 residues. CDR3 coding DNA: TGCAGCGGAAAGAACGGGGGGCCCATGAACACTGAAGCTTTCTTT. Translating gives CSGKNGGPMNTEAFF. Using reference TRBV29-1 and TRBJ1-1 for the parts outside the CDR3, the full variable domain is SAVISQKPSRDICQRGTSLTIQCQVDSQVTMMFWYRQQPGQSLTLIATANQGSEATYESGFVIDKFPISRPNLTFSTLTVSNMSPEDSSIYLCSGKNGGPMNTEAFFGQGTRLTVV.

The gene calls are TRBV3-1 (or the pseudogene TRBV3-2) and TRBJ1-2, with TRBD1 identical over 7 bases. V shed 4 bases, J shed 2 bases, and the junction held 1 base outside the gene matches. The CDR3 is 13 residues long. Germline V gives CDR1 LGHDT, CDR2 YNNKEL (reference sequence). The CDR3 reads CASSPGQNYGYTF. The CDR3 DNA sequence: TGTGCCAGCAGCCCGGGACAGAACTATGGCTACACCTTC.

V usage is TRBV12-3 or TRBV12-4 and J usage is TRBJ2-7; 9 bases are a match to TRBD1. Trimming took 5 bases from V and 3 from J; bases not matched to a gene: 2. The CDR3 is 13 amino acids. CDR3: CASSKGQGYEQYF. The CDR3 nucleotides read TGTGCCAGCAGTAAGGGACAGGGCTACGAGCAGTACTTC.

The chain combines TRBV18 with TRBJ1-2, with 7 bases aligning to TRBD1. Trimming cost V 3 bases and J 0 bases; bases outside gene matches: 13. CDR3 length: 18 amino acids. The germline CDR1 and CDR2 sequences are KGHSH and LQKENI. The CDR3 DNA sequence: TGTGCCAGCTCACCCTTGGCCCGGGACAGAAGTTCTAACTATGGCTACACCTTC. This sequence encodes CASSPLARDRSSNYGYTF.

This clone was found once. The rearrangement uses TRBV6-5 and TRBJ1-5, with D tentatively TRBD1 (5 bases). The germline V gene has CDR1 MNHEY and CDR2 SVGAGI. The CDR3 totals 12 residues. V dropped 6 bases and J dropped 6 bases, with 9 bases sitting between them. The DNA for the CDR3 is TGTGCCAGCAGGGGGGAGGGTCAGCCCCAGCATTTT. It yields the protein CASRGEGQPQHF.

The chain employs TRBV6-5 and TRBJ1-5; D may be TRBD1 (5 bases). V was clipped by 4 bases and J by 6 bases, with 10 bases between them. From germline, CDR1 is MNHEY and CDR2 SVGAGI. This CDR3 spans 13 amino acids. In DNA, the CDR3 is TGTGCCAGCAGTTTAGGGGCTCTTCAGCCCCAGCATTTT. Encoded protein: CASSLGALQPQHF.

This chain joins TRBV6-1 and TRBJ2-2; D is possibly TRBD1 or TRBD2 (6 bases each). Trimming removed 1 base from V and 7 bases from J, with 16 bases in between. This CDR3 has 16 residues. Germline V gene data show CDR1 as MNHNS and CDR2 as SASEGT. DNA for the CDR3: TGTGCCAGCAGTGAAGTCGGGGGCTGGAGGCACGGGGAGCTGTTTTTT. This translates into CASSEVGGWRHGELFF.

The rearrangement links TRBV9 to TRBJ1-6, with D unresolved. The CDR3 extends over 19 amino acids. V lost 4 bases and J lost 3, with 23 bases in between. Per the germline V gene, CDR1 is SGDLS and CDR2 is YYNGEE. For the CDR3, the DNA is TGTGCCAGCAGCTCGAGGGAAATGGACGGATACTACTATAATTCACCCCTCCACTTT. Protein sequence: CASSSREMDGYYYNSPLHF.

The chain joins TRBV5-1 to TRBJ1-2; no clear D. Germline CDR1 reads SGHRS; CDR2 reads YFSETQ. Trimming removed 2 bases from V and 2 bases from J, with 10 bases in between. The CDR3 runs 14 residues. The CDR3 nucleotides read TGCGCCAGCAGCTTATTCCGGGGAAACTATGGCTACACCTTC. This codes for CASSLFRGNYGYTF.